This T cell receptor (beta chain) was observed in a study of blood T cell repertoires in COVID-19. Cohorts were based on clinical histories the participants reported. Recovery among Cohort 3 donors was established by two negative PCRs, clearance, or symptom resolution. The length of the CDR3 is 16 residues. The germline V gene encodes CDR1 SGHNT and CDR2 YYREEE (reference sequence). V was pared by 4 bases and J by 0 bases, with 13 bases between. Sequencing used immunoSEQ multiplex PCR; TCRdb keeps in-frame clones, though not all of them. The data hold over 200,000 clones, with around four fifths observed a single time.

The chain has TRBV5-4 and TRBJ2-2, with D tentatively TRBD1 (6 bases). The sequence was obtained from a man aged 40-49 years who had recovered from COVID-19. The sequenced sample consisted of PBMCs or T cells enriched from blood (not recorded which). CDR3 coding DNA: TGTGCCAGCAGCCCGCCTAGGGGGACGAACACCGGGGAGCTGTTTTTT. Residues: CASSPPRGTNTGELFF.